The subject of this entry is one T cell receptor (beta chain). This CDR3 has 13 residues. Trimming left V 4 bases short and J 12 bases short, with 16 bases between. Germline CDR1 KGHSH, CDR2 LQKENI. As processed by the authors: Estimation of nucleated cell counts relied on the amplification of reference gene primers. Some clones are missing from TCRdb's copy, which holds only in-frame ones; the method was immunoSEQ multiplex PCR. V and J calls and clone size are as listed in that table; D and trimming were resolved from the DNA. Of some 200,000 clones listed, around 81% are singletons. This record belongs to a study of blood T cell repertoires in COVID-19.

The chain carries TRBV18 and TRBJ1-5, with D uncertain. The specimen sequenced was PBMCs or T cells enriched from blood (not recorded which). This TCR was recovered from a woman between 45 and 65 years old with acute COVID-19. The CDR3 DNA is TGTGCCAGCTCACTGTCACCCGGGGAGCTCCAGCATTTT. It translates to CASSLSPGELQHF. The whole variable domain, remainder taken from reference TRBV18 and TRBJ1-5, is NAGVMQNPRHLVRRRGQEARLRCSPMKGHSHVYWYRQLPEEGLKFMVYLQKENIIDESGMPKERFSAEFPKEGPSILRIQQVVRGDSAAYFCASSLSPGELQHFGDGTRLSIL.